This T cell receptor beta chain was identified in a study of T cell repertoires in cytomegalovirus infection. Study at large: Indicated by public TCR beta signatures were CMV infection and matching HLA type. Study observations and caveats: Cumulated frequencies of public TCR beta families served to identify carriers of CMV plus the relevant HLA. HLA-C-restricted CMV clonotypes gave the most frequent clonotype in two of eight donors.

TCRdb redid the calling of the reads with MiXCR, one entry per CDR3 protein. Among some 400,000 distinct CDR3 sequences listed, roughly 30% were seen once. In germline, CDR1 is SQVTM, CDR2 ANQGSEA. This CDR3 is built from 13 residues. V was clipped by 5 bases and J by 4 bases, with 14 bases between them. A single count supports this clonotype. Its target is unknown. This TCR was recovered from a human donor in good health (CMV status not recorded). Some clones in this sample may be carry-over from other donors' samples. The chain carries TRBV29-1 and TRBJ2-5, with D perhaps given as TRBD1 or TRBD2 (5 bases each). Specimen: PBMCs. CDR3 residues: CSVQGRWGETQYF. The DNA for the CDR3 is TGCAGCGTTCAGGGACGCTGGGGAGAGACCCAGTACTTC.